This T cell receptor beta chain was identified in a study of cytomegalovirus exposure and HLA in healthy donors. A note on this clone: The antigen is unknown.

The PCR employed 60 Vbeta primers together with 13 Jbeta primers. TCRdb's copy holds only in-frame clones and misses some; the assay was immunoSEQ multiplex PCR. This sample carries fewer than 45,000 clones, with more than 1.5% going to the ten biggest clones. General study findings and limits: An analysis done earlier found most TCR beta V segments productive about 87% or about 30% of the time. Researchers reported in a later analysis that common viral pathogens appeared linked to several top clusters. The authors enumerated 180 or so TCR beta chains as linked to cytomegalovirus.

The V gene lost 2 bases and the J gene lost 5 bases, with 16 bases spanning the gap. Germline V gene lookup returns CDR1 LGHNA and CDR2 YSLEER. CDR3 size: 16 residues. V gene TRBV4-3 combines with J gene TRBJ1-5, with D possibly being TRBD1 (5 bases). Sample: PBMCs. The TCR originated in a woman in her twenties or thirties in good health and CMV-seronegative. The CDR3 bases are TGCGCCAGCAGCCAAAGGTGGGTGGGGGGAGATCAGCCCCAGCATTTT. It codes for CASSQRWVGGDQPQHF.